This TCR beta chain was documented in a study of shared clonotypes between healthy human individuals (dated by TCRdb to about 2020). Background for the entire study: The cohort included three men and a couple of women between 18 and 49 years of age. For each donor, CD4 naive and CD4 memory were each run on three plates, CD8 naive on two plates, and CD8 memory on one plate. To estimate repertoire size and how much clonotypes are shared between individuals, the study performed deep sequencing of blood TCR repertoires from a handful of healthy adults. To increase sequencing depth and limit assay-specific biases, different laboratories used diverse techniques to prepare libraries and sequence TCR repertoires. Leukapheresis yielded between about 0.94 and 9.5 billion PBMCs per donor. Overall study results and their limits: Compared with non-shared clonotypes, clonotypes shared by all four sorted-subset donors had higher generation probabilities. Rarefaction of sorted-subset datasets indicated incomplete sequencing despite the large sequencing depth. Larger estimated clonotype richness was generally found for naive subsets than for memory subsets. Because the study included a small number of donors, the genetic and exposure-history diversity represented was limited. Roughly 5% of naive CD4, 3.5% of naive CD8, 2.3% of memory CD4, and less than 0.45% of memory CD8 clonotypes were shared across several donors. Sampling was limited to blood, and TCR repertoires in tissue likely differ from TCR repertoires in blood. Pairwise subsampling indicated that sequencing depth was expected to affect the degree of clonotype sharing among donors.

Regarding this clone: There is no known antigen for this receptor. The sample holds no much larger clone one base away, and base qualities are not on file.

The donors were healthy, HIV-negative adults who had no recently reported acute infections or vaccinations. Every donor was a Caucasian adult living in Nashville, Tennessee, USA. Magnetic negative selection was used to enrich CD4+ T cells, after which naive cells were positively selected on CD45RA and the negative fraction became the memory subset. Blood was obtained by leukapheresis, after which PBMCs were separated by Ficoll-Histopaque density gradient centrifugation and cryopreserved in liquid nitrogen vapor phase. Purity and quantity of every magnetically sorted T cell population were checked by analytical flow cytometry. Each sorted fraction had its genomic DNA isolated and then quantified by UV absorbance on a Nanodrop 2000c. TCR CDR3 regions were amplified from genomic DNA by multiplex PCR using the deep immunoSEQ assay. Genomic DNA extracted from each cell subset was distributed evenly over all wells of several immunoSEQ 96-well plates, and each plate served as one replicate. For sorted subsets, around 0.2 ug of genomic DNA, equivalent to 25,000 to 35,000 T cell genomes, went into each replicate PCR. The purified libraries were quantified using a Qubit 3.0 fluorometer, sized with a Bioanalyzer 2100, and then quantified again using the KAPA Library Quantification kit. A separate single-read 150-cycle Illumina NextSeq 550 flow cell was used to sequence each immunoSEQ 96-well plate. The published analysis was carried out like this. The immunoSEQ output contained only junctional sequences without quality scores, so filtering could not match that applied to full-length reads. Sequences were annotated with PyIR, a Python wrapper for IgBLAST v1.9, and V/J genes and CDR3 were assigned using IMGT germline references. Reads with weak V/J assignments (E-value above 1e-6), missing CDR3, stop codons, out-of-frame junctions, or ambiguous translated residues were removed. V3J clonotypes were defined by identical inferred V gene, J gene, and CDR3 amino acid sequence. The percentage overlap between two repertoires was calculated by dividing the number of shared unique clonotypes by the size of the smaller repertoire. RTK rarefaction, the Chao1 estimator, and Recon v2.1 estimates of unobserved clonotypes were used to assess repertoire richness. For all TCRbeta clonotypes obtained by the gDNA method from a handful of donors, generation probabilities were computed with OLGA. Sourced from immuneACCESS, this table was stored by TCRdb with only in-frame sequences that have V and J called. A share of the clones is absent; for the studies checked, an unresolved V gene accounts for under half, and the remainder has no known explanation. From that table come the V and J calls and clone size; the DNA was used to work out D and trimming. Here the sample has roughly 640,000 clones; less than 98% occur a single time. The ten biggest clones cover about 0.06% of the sample.

Source material: naive CD4+ T cells sorted from blood. This sample's cell subset or site label indicates: CD45RA+ positively selected. This receptor was obtained from a woman aged 25 to 39 in good health.

The CDR3 amino acid sequence is: CASSLTGLVATNEKLFF. The DNA reads TGTGCCAGCAGCTTAACAGGCCTAGTTGCAACTAATGAAAAACTGTTTTTT. The sequence links TRBV7-8 to TRBJ1-4; a tentative D call is TRBD1 (5 bases match). Including the terminal cysteine and phenylalanine, the CDR3 comprises 17 residues. Solely the CDR3 DNA is kept, with 51 bases framed from the first base. From the germline V gene, CDR1 is SGHVS and CDR2 is FQNEAQ. V lost 2 bases and J lost 0 bases; the stretch between them is 13 bases long.